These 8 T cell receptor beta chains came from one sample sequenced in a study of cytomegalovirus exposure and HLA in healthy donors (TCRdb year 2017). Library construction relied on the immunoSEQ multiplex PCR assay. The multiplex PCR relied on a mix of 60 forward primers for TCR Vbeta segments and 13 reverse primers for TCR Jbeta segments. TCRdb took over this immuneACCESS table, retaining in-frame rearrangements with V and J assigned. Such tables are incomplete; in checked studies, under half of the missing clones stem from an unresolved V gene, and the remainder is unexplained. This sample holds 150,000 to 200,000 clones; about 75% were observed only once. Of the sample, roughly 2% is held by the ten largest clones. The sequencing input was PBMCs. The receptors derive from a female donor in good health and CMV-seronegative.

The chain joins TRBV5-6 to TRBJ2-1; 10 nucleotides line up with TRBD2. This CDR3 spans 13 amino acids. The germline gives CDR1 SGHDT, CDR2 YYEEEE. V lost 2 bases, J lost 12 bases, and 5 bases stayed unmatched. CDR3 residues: CASSFTSGVGQFF. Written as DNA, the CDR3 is TGTGCCAGCAGCTTTACTAGCGGGGTTGGGCAGTTCTTC.

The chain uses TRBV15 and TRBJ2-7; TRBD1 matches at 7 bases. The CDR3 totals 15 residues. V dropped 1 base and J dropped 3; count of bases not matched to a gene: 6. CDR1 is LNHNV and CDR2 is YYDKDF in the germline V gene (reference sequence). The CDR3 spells CATSRVSRQGYEQYF. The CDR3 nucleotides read TGTGCCACCAGCAGAGTGTCCCGACAGGGCTACGAGCAGTACTTC.

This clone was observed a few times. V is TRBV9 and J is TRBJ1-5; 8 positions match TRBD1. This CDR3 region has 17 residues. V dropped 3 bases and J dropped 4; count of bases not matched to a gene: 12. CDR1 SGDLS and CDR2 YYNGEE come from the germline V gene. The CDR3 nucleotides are TGTGCCAGCAGCGGGGCCCCCGGGACAGGAATTAATCAGCCCCAGCATTTT. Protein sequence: CASSGAPGTGINQPQHF.

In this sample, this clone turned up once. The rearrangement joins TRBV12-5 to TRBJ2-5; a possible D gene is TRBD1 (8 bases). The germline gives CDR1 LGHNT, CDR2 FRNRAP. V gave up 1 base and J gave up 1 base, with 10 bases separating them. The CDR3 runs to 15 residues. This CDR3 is CASGLDRGGQETQYF. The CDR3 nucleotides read TGTGCTAGTGGTTTGGACAGGGGGGGCCAAGAGACCCAGTACTTC.

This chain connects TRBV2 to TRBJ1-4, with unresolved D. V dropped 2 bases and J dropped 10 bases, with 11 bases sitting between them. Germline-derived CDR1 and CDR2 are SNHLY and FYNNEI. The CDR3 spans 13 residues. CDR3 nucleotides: TGTGCCAGCAGTGAATCAGGAACCGGAAAACTGTTTTTT. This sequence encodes CASSESGTGKLFF. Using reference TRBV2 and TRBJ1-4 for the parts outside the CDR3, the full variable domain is EPEVTQTPSHQVTQMGQEVILRCVPISNHLYFYWYRQILGQKVEFLVSFYNNEISEKSEIFDDQFSVERPDGSNFTLKIRSTKLEDSAMYFCASSESGTGKLFFGSGTQLSVL.

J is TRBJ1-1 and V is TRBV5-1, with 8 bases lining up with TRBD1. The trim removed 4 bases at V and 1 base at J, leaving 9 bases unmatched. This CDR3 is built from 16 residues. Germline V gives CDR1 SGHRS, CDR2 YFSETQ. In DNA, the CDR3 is TGCGCCAGCAGCCCGGGACAGGAGTCTGGGAACACTGAAGCTTTCTTT. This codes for CASSPGQESGNTEAFF.

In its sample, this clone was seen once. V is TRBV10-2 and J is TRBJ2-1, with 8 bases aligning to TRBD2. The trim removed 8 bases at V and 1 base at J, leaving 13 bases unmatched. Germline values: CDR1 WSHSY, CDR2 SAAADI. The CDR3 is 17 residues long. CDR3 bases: TGCGCCAGCGGCCGTGATAGCGGGGTTACATCCTACAATGAGCAGTTCTTC. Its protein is CASGRDSGVTSYNEQFF.

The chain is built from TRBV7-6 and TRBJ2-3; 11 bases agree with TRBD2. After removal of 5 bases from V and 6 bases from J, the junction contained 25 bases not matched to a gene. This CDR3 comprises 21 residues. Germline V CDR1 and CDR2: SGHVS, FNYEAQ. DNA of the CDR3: TGTGCCAGCAGCCTTCGAGTCCCGGGACTAGCGGCGGAGGAGATTCGGGATACGCAGTATTTT. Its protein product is CASSLRVPGLAAEEIRDTQYF.